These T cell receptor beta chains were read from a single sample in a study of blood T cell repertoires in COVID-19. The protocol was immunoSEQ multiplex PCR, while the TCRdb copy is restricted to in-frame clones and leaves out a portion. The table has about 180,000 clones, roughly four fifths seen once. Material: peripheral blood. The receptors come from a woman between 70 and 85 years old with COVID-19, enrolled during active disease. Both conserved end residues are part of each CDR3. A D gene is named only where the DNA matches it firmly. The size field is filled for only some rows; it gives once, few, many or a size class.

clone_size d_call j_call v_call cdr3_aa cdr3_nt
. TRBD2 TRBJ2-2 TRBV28 CASRPTRGAGELFF TGTGCCAGCAGACCGACTCGGGGGGCCGGGGAGCTGTTTTTT
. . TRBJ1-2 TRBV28 CASSSRGTNYGYTF TGTGCCAGCAGTTCCCGGGGGACTAACTATGGCTACACCTTC
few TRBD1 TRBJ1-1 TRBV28 CASSWTGLNTEAFF TGTGCCAGCAGTTGGACAGGGTTGAACACTGAAGCTTTCTTT
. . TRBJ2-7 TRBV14 CASSQDVASRYEQYF TGTGCCAGCAGCCAAGACGTGGCTAGCCGGTACGAGCAGTACTTC
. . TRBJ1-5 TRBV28 CASSGTKKGGSNQPQHF TGTGCCAGCAGCGGGACAAAAAAGGGTGGGAGCAATCAGCCCCAGCATTTT
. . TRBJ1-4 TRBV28 CASRQGGSEKLFF TGTGCCAGCCGGCAGGGAGGGAGTGAAAAACTGTTTTTT
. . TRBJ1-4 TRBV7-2 CASSLEAATNEKLFF TGTGCCAGCAGCTTAGAGGCGGCAACTAATGAAAAACTGTTTTTT
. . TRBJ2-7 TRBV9 CASSVAQGPYEQYF TGTGCCAGCAGCGTAGCCCAGGGCCCCTACGAGCAGTACTTC
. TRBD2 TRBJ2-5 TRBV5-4 CASSLRSSGAETQYF TGTGCCAGCAGCTTGCGGTCCAGCGGGGCCGAGACCCAGTACTTC
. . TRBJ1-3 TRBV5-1 CASSPRGALVSGNTIYF TGCGCCAGCAGCCCCCGGGGGGCCCTAGTCTCTGGAAACACCATATATTTT
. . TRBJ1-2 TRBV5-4 CASSFYNREGGYTF TGTGCCAGCAGCTTTTACAACAGGGAGGGTGGCTACACCTTC
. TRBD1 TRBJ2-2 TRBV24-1 CATSDRGQGLGGELFF TGTGCCACCAGTGACAGGGGGCAGGGCTTGGGCGGGGAGCTGTTTTTT
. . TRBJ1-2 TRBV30 CAWTFRGTTNYGYTF TGTGCCTGGACTTTTCGCGGGACTACTAACTATGGCTACACCTTC
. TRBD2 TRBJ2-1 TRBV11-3 CASSPGLVGEQFF TGTGCCAGCAGCCCAGGACTAGTTGGGGAGCAGTTCTTC
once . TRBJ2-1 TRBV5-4 CASSSSGNSYNEQFF TGTGCCAGCAGCTCCTCCGGGAACTCCTACAATGAGCAGTTCTTC
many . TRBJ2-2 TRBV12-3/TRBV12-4 CASRRDSKGELFF TGTGCCAGCAGACGGGACTCAAAAGGGGAGCTGTTTTTT
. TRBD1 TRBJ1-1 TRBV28 CASAEGALPKTEAFF TGTGCCAGCGCAGAGGGGGCGCTCCCGAAAACTGAAGCTTTCTTT
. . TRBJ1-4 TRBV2 CASKRSNEKLFF TGTGCCAGCAAGCGGAGTAATGAAAAACTGTTTTTT
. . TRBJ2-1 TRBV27 CASSLLGWRYEQFF TGTGCCAGCAGTTTACTGGGATGGAGGTATGAGCAGTTCTTC
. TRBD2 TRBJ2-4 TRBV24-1 CATSDSAGTNIQYF TGTGCCACCAGTGACTCAGCGGGAACAAACATTCAGTACTTC
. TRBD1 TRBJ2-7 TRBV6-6 CASSTGQFSDKYEQYF TGTGCCAGCAGTACGGGACAGTTTAGCGACAAATACGAGCAGTACTTC
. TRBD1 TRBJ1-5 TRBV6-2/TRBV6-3 CASSKPGQGTRQPQHF TGTGCCAGCAGCAAACCGGGACAGGGGACGCGCCAGCCCCAGCATTTT